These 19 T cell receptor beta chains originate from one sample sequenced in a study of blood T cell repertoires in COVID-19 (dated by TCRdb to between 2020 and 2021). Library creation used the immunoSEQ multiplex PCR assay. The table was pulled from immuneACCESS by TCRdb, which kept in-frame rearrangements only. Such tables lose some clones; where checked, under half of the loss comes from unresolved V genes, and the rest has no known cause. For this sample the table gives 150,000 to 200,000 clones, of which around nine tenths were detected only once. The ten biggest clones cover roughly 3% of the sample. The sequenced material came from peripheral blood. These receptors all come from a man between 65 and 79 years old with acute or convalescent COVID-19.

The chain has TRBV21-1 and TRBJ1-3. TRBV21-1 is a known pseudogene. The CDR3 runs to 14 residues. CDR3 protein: CAIPKERGNDTIYF. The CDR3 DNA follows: TGTGCCATCCCAAAGGAGCGGGGGAATGACACCATATATTTT.

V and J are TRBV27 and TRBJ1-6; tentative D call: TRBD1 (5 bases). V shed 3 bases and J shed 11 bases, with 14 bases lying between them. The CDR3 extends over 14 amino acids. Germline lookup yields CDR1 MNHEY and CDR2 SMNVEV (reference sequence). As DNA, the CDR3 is TGTGCCAGCAGTTTGTATAGGGGTAGTACACCCCTCCACTTT. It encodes CASSLYRGSTPLHF.

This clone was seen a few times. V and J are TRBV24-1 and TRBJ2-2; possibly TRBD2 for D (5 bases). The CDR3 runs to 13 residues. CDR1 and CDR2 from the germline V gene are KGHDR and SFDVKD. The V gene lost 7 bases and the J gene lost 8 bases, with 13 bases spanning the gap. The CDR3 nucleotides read TGTGCCACCAGGGATCCGGGGAATGGGGAGCTGTTTTTT. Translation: CATRDPGNGELFF.

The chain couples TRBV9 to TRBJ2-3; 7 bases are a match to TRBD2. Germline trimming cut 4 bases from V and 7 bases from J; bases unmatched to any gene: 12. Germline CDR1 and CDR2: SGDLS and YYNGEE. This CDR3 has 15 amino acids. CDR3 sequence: CASSTRDYSSYTQYF. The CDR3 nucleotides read TGTGCCAGCAGCACCCGGGACTATTCAAGTTATACGCAGTATTTT.

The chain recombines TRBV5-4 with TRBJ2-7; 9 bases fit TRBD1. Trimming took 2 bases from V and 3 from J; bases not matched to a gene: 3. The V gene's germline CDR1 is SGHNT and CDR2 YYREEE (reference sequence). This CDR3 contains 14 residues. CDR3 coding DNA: TGTGCCAGCAGCTTAGGGACAGGGATCTACGAGCAGTACTTC. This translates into CASSLGTGIYEQYF.

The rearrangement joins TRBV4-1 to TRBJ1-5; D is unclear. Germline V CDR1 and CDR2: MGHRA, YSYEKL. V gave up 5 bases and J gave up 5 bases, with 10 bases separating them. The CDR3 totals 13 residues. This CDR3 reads CASSSQPHQPQHF. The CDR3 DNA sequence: TGCGCCAGCAGCTCACAGCCCCATCAGCCCCAGCATTTT.

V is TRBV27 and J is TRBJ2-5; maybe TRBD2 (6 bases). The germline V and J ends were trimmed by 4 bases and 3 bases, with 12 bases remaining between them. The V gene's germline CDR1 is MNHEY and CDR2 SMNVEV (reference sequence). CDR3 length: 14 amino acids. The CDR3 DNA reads TGTGCCAGCAGTTCCACCGGGACTGAAGAGACCCAGTACTTC. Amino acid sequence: CASSSTGTEETQYF.

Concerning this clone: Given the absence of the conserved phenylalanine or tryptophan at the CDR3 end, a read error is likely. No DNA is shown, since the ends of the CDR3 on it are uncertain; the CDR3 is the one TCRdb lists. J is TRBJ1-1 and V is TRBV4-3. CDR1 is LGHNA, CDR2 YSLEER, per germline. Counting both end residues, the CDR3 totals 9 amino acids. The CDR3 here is CASSQDRVK.

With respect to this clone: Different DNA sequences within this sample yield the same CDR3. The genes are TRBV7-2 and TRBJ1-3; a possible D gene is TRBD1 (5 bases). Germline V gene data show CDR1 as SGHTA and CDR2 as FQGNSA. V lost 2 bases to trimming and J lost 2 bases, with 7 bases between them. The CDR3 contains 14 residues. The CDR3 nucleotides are TGTGCCAGCAGCTTAACGGGGGCTGGAAACACCATATATTTT. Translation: CASSLTGAGNTIYF.

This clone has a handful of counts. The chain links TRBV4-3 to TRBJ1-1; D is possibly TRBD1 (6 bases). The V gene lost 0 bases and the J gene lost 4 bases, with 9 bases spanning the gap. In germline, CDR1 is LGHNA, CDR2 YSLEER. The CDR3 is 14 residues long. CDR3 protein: CASSQDRGGTEAFF. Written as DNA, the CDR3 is TGCGCCAGCAGCCAAGATAGGGGGGGCACTGAAGCTTTCTTT.

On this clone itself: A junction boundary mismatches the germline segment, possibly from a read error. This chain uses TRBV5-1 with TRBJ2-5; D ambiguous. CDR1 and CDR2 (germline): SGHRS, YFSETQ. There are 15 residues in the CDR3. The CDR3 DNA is TGCACCAGCAGCTTGGGCATATACGCAGGAGAGACCCAGTACTTC. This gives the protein CTSSLGIYAGETQYF.

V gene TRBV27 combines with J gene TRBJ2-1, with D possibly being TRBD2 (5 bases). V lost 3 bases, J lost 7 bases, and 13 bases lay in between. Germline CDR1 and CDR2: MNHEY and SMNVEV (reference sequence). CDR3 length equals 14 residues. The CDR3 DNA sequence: TGTGCCAGCAGTTTGAGAGGGATGGGTAATGAGCAGTTCTTC. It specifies CASSLRGMGNEQFF.

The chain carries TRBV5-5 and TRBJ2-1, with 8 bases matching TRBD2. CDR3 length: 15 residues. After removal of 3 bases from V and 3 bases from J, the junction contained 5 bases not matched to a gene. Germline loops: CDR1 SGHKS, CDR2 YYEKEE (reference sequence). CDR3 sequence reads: CASSSVAGIYNEQFF. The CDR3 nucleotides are TGTGCCAGCAGCTCAGTAGCGGGGATCTACAATGAGCAGTTCTTC. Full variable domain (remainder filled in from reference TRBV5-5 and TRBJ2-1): DAGVTQSPTHLIKTRGQQVTLRCSPISGHKSVSWYQQVLGQGPQFIFQYYEKEERGRGNFPDRFSARQFPNYSSELNVNALLLGDSALYLCASSSVAGIYNEQFFGPGTRLTVL.

The CDR3 sequence is CASSEARGHGGYTF. The CDR3 nucleotides read TGTGCCAGCAGTGAGGCCAGGGGGCATGGTGGCTACACCTTC. V usage is TRBV2 and J usage is TRBJ1-2; 8 bases line up with TRBD1. This CDR3 has 14 amino acids. J was trimmed by 7 bases and V by 3 bases; bases with no gene match: 7. Germline V CDR1 and CDR2: SNHLY, FYNNEI.

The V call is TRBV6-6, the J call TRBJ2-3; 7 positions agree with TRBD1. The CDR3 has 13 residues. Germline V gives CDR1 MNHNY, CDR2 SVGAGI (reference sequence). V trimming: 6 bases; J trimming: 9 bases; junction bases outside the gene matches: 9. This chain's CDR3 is CASSGLDRETQYF. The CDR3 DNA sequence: TGTGCCAGCAGCGGATTAGACAGGGAAACGCAGTATTTT.

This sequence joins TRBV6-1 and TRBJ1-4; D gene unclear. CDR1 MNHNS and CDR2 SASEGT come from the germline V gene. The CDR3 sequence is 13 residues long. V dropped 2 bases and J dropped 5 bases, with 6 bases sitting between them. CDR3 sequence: CASSEFGNEKLFF. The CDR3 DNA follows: TGTGCCAGCAGTGAATTTGGCAATGAAAAACTGTTTTTT.

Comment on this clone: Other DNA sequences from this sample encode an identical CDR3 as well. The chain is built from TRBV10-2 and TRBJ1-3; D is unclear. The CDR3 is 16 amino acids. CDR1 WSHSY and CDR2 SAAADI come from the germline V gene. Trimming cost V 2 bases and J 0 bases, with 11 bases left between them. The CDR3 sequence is CASSEVGGSSGNTIYF. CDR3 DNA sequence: TGCGCCAGCAGTGAGGTGGGAGGTAGCTCTGGAAACACCATATATTTT.

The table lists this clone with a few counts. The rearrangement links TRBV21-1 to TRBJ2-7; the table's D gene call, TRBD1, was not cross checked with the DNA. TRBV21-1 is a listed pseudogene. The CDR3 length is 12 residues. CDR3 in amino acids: CASISRVGEQYF. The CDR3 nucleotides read TGTGCCAGCATCTCCAGGGTTGGCGAGCAGTACTTC.

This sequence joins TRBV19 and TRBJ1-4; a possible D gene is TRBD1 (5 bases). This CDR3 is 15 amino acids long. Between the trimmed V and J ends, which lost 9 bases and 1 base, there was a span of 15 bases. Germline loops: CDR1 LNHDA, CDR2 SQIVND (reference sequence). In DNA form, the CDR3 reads TGTGCCAGCCAAAGGAAAGGGGTAACTAATGAAAAACTGTTTTTT. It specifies CASQRKGVTNEKLFF.